The 8 T cell receptor beta chains below were found in one sample sequenced in a study of T cells in Graves' hyperthyroidism and ophthalmopathy. Regions amplified from RNA transcripts were the TCR beta CDR3 regions. HTBI primers were the set used in a first-round RT-PCR of the TCR CDR3. TCRdb ran MiXCR on the multiplex PCR reads and lists one entry per CDR3 protein. Of fewer than 300,000 distinct CDR3 sequences listed, 25% were seen once; the top ten hold approximately 30%. The sequenced sample consisted of blood. The receptors originated from a man aged 35 to 55 with Graves' hyperthyroidism that later progressed to Graves' ophthalmopathy.

This clonotype was seen ten or more times. The chain recombines TRBV24-1 with TRBJ2-5; the D is unclear. Germline V gives CDR1 KGHDR, CDR2 SFDVKD. CDR3 length equals 13 residues. V dropped 4 bases and J dropped 2 bases, with 7 bases sitting between them. CDR3 DNA sequence: TGTGCCACCAGTGAAGGAATACAAGAGACCCAGTACTTC. It encodes CATSEGIQETQYF.

The table lists this clonotype with many counts. The V and J genes are TRBV15 and TRBJ1-2; the match to TRBD1 covers 7 bases. The CDR3 sequence is 12 residues long. Germline loops: CDR1 LNHNV, CDR2 YYDKDF (reference sequence). J gave up 7 bases and V 6 bases, and 5 bases lay outside the gene matches. CDR3 loop: CATRQGTGGYTF. CDR3 coding DNA: TGTGCCACCAGACAGGGGACTGGTGGCTACACCTTC.

This clonotype showed up many times. The gene calls are TRBV28 and TRBJ1-2; maybe TRBD1 (6 bases). Deletions cut 5 bases from V and 8 bases from J, with 18 bases between. Germline CDR1 is MDHEN and CDR2 is SYDVKM. This CDR3 has 14 residues. The CDR3 region has the DNA TGTGCCAGCAGTCCCCCAGGGGCGAGCTACGGCTACACCTTC. Translated, it gives CASSPPGASYGYTF.

This clonotype appeared many times. The chain employs TRBV19 and TRBJ1-5; no reliable D call. V shed 4 bases and J shed 5 bases, with 12 bases lying between them. The CDR3 spans 14 residues. Germline V gene lookup returns CDR1 LNHDA and CDR2 SQIVND (reference sequence). The CDR3 DNA sequence: TGTGCCAGTAGTACCCGGGAAACTCATCAGCCCCAGCATTTT. The encoded protein is CASSTRETHQPQHF.

This clonotype was counted between two and nine times. This chain links TRBV6-2 or TRBV6-3 with TRBJ1-1; 9 bases are a match to TRBD1. V gave up 0 bases and J gave up 4 bases; unmatched junction bases: 0. This CDR3 comprises 14 residues. Germline V CDR1 and CDR2: MNHEY, SVGEGT. CDR3 protein: CASSYSGQGTEAFF. The CDR3 DNA reads as TGTGCCAGCAGTTACTCGGGACAGGGCACTGAAGCTTTCTTT.

This clonotype was seen ten or more times. The chain joins TRBV20-1 to TRBJ2-7, with unresolved D. V lost 6 bases, J lost 0 bases, and 30 bases lay in between. CDR1 and CDR2 (germline): DFQATT, SNEGSKA (reference sequence). CDR3 size: 19 residues. Here the CDR3 DNA reads TGCAGTGCCTCCACCTCACGCACTAAAAGGTCCCCTAGCTCCTACGAGCAGTACTTC. Translation: CSASTSRTKRSPSSYEQYF.

The V and J genes are TRBV12-3 or TRBV12-4 and TRBJ1-1; no reliable D call. This CDR3 comprises 18 residues. V was trimmed by 2 bases and J by 0 bases, leaving 19 bases between them. DNA of the CDR3: TGTGCCAGCAGTTTATACCGTCGGCTTACGCTTATGAACACTGAAGCTTTCTTT. Its translation is CASSLYRRLTLMNTEAFF.

This clonotype was detected many times. The chain combines TRBV5-1 with TRBJ1-1; D might be TRBD1 (6 bases). Trimming cost V 6 bases and J 2 bases, with 11 bases left between them. The germline CDR1 and CDR2 sequences are SGHRS and YFSETQ. The CDR3 loop spans 13 amino acids. The CDR3 sequence: CASKQGSNTEAFF. The CDR3 DNA sequence: TGCGCCAGCAAACAGGGCTCTAACACTGAAGCTTTCTTT. Supplemented by reference TRBV5-1 and TRBJ1-1, the full variable domain reads KAGVTQTPRYLIKTRGQQVTLSCSPISGHRSVSWYQQTPGQGLQFLFEYFSETQRNKGNFPGRFSGRQFSNSRSEMNVSTLELGDSALYLCASKQGSNTEAFFGQGTRLTVV.